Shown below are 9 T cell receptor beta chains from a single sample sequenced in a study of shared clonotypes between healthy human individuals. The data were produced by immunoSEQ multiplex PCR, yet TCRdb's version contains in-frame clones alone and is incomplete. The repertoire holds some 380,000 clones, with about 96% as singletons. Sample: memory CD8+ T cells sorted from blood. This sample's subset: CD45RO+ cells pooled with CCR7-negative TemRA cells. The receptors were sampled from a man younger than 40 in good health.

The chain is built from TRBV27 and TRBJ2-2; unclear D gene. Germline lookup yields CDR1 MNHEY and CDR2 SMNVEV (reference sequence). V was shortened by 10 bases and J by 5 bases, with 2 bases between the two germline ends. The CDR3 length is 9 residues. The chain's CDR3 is CATTGELFF. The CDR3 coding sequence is TGTGCCACTACCGGGGAGCTGTTTTTT.

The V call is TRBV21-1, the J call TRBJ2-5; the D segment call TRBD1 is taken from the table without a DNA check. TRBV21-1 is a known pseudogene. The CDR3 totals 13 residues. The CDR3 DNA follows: TGTGCCAGCAGCTCCCTAGGGGCGGAGACCCAGTACTTC. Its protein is CASSSLGAETQYF.

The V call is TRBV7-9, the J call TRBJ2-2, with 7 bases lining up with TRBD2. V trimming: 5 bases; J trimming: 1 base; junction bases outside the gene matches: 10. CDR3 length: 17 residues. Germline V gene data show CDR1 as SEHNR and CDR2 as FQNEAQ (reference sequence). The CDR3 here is CASSALGGGRNTGELFF. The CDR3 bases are TGTGCCAGCAGCGCCCTGGGCGGCGGGAGGAACACCGGGGAGCTGTTTTTT.

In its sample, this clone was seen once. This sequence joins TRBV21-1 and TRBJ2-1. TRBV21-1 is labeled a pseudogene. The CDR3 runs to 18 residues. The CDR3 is CASSRHNPSGTNYNEQFF. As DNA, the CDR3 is TGTGCCAGCAGCCGTCATAACCCCTCCGGGACCAACTACAATGAGCAGTTCTTC.

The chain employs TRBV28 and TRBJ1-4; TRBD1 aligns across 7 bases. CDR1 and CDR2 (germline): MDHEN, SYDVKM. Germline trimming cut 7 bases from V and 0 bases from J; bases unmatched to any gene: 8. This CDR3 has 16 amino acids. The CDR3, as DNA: TGTGCCAGCAATGAGGGGGCTCTTGCAACTAATGAAAAACTGTTTTTT. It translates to CASNEGALATNEKLFF.

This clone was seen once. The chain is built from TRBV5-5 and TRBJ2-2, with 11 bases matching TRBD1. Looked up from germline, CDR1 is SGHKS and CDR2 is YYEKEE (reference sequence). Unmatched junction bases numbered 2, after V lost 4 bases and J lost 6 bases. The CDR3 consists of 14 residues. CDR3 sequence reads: CASSRGQGAGELFF. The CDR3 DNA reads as TGTGCCAGCAGCAGGGGACAGGGGGCCGGGGAGCTGTTTTTT.

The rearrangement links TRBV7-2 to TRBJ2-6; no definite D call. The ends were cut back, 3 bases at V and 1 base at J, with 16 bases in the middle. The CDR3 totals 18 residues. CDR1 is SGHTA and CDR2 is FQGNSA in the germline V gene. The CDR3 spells CASSFQRAGLSGANVLTF. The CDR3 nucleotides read TGTGCCAGCAGCTTTCAAAGGGCAGGCCTTTCTGGGGCCAACGTCCTGACTTTC.

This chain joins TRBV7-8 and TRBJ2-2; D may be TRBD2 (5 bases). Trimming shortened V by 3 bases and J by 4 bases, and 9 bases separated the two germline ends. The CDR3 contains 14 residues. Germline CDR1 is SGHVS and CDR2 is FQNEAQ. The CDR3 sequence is CASSFGKLTGELFF. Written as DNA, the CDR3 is TGTGCCAGCAGCTTCGGGAAACTCACCGGGGAGCTGTTTTTT.

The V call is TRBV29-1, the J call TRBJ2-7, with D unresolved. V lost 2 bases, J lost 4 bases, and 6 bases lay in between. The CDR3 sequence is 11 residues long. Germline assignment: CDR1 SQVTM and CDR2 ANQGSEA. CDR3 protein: CSVESRYEQYF. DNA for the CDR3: TGCAGCGTTGAATCCCGGTACGAGCAGTACTTC.